This TCR beta chain was identified in a study of control samples from healthy donors and cancer patients (dated by TCRdb to 2019 to 2021). Compared with germline, V lacks 5 bases and J lacks 0 bases; bases without a gene match: 8. The CDR3 contains 16 residues, cysteine and phenylalanine counted. Only the CDR3 DNA stays, 48 bases, in frame from base 1. CDR1 MNHNY and CDR2 SVGAGI were looked up in the germline V gene (reference sequence). Libraries were made using the immunoSEQ multiplex PCR assay. Imported from immuneACCESS, the table was reduced by TCRdb to in-frame sequences with V and J called. These copies leave out some clones; in studies compared against another copy, an unresolved V gene accounts for under half, and the cause of the remainder is not known. The sample table records around 86,000 clones; about 90% of these occur just once. About 2% of the sample is in the top ten clones. Of note for this clone: The antigen it binds to is not known. No base qualities exist here, and no much larger clone lies one base off it.

Sequencing was done on a sample of PBMCs. This clonotype was sampled from a woman aged 60-75 years with head and neck cancer. The rearranged chain carries TRBV6-6 and TRBJ2-7, with 9 central nucleotides matching TRBD2. The CDR3 reads CASSRPSGTSSYEQYF. The DNA sequence reads TGTGCCAGCAGTCGTCCTAGCGGGACTAGCTCCTACGAGCAGTACTTC.